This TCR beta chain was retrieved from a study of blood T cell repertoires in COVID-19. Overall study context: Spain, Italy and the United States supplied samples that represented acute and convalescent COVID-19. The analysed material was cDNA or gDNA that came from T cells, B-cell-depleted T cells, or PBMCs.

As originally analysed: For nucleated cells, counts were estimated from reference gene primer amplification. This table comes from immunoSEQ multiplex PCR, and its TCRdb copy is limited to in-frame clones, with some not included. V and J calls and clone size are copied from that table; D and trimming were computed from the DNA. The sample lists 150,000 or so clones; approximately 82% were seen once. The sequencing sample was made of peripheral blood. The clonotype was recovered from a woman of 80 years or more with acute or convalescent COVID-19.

The CDR3 DNA is TGCAGCGTTATCCGGGACAGGGGGCTATTCGGAGATACGCAGTATTTT. This sequence encodes CSVIRDRGLFGDTQYF. The chain links TRBV29-1 to TRBJ2-3; the match to TRBD1 covers 12 bases. With V trimmed by 5 bases and J by 5 bases, 11 bases remained unmatched. CDR1 is SQVTM, CDR2 ANQGSEA, per germline. The CDR3 totals 16 residues.